The present TCR beta chain was sequenced within a study of T cells in women clearing cervical HPV infection. Study overall: HLA type could not be excluded as a confounder. General study findings and limits: Effector/memory and HPV-specific T cells were not isolated, and association timing is unknown. Richness plus V gene abundances separated cases from controls with AUC roughly 0.88.

Genomic DNA, averaging 1200 ng per sample, yielded TCR beta CDR3 via immunoSEQ. Repertoires were generated with immunoSEQ multiplex PCR, while TCRdb's copy carries only in-frame clones and drops some. This sample's clone table lists 35,000 to 45,000 clones. Regarding this clone: What it recognizes is unknown.

The origin of this receptor is a woman between 18 and 75 years old with a cervical HPV16 infection that either progressed to CIN3+ or cleared (not recorded which). Material: blood buffy coat.

CDR3 DNA (partial): TGTGCCAGCAGCTTACTTTCTAGCGGGGGCACAGATACG. It translates to CASSLLSSGGTDT. Given in full, the CDR3 is CASSLLSSGGTDTQYF. The chain has TRBV7-6 and TRBJ2-3; TRBD2 matches 9 bases. The CDR3 end falls 3 residues outside the read, so it is completed with the germline J gene. V gave up 2 bases and J gave up 1 base; unmatched junction bases: 4. This CDR3 contains 16 residues. CDR1 is SGHVS and CDR2 is FNYEAQ in the germline V gene.